This T cell receptor beta chain was sequenced in a study of control samples from healthy donors and cancer patients. Germline-derived CDR1 and CDR2 are SGHTA and FQGTGA. The V and J ends lost 5 bases and 4 bases respectively, with 12 bases between them. There are 14 residues in the CDR3. Clones were read by immunoSEQ multiplex PCR, and TCRdb kept only the in-frame ones, dropping some. This table has more than 20,000 clones, roughly 85% appearing once. This chain joins TRBV7-3 and TRBJ2-1; TRBD2 might be the D (5 bases). The TCR was taken from a man between 60 and 70 years old with head and neck cancer. The specimen sequenced was PBMCs. The CDR3: CASSLGSGYNEQFF. The CDR3 DNA is TGTGCCAGCAGCCTTGGGAGCGGTTACAATGAGCAGTTCTTC.